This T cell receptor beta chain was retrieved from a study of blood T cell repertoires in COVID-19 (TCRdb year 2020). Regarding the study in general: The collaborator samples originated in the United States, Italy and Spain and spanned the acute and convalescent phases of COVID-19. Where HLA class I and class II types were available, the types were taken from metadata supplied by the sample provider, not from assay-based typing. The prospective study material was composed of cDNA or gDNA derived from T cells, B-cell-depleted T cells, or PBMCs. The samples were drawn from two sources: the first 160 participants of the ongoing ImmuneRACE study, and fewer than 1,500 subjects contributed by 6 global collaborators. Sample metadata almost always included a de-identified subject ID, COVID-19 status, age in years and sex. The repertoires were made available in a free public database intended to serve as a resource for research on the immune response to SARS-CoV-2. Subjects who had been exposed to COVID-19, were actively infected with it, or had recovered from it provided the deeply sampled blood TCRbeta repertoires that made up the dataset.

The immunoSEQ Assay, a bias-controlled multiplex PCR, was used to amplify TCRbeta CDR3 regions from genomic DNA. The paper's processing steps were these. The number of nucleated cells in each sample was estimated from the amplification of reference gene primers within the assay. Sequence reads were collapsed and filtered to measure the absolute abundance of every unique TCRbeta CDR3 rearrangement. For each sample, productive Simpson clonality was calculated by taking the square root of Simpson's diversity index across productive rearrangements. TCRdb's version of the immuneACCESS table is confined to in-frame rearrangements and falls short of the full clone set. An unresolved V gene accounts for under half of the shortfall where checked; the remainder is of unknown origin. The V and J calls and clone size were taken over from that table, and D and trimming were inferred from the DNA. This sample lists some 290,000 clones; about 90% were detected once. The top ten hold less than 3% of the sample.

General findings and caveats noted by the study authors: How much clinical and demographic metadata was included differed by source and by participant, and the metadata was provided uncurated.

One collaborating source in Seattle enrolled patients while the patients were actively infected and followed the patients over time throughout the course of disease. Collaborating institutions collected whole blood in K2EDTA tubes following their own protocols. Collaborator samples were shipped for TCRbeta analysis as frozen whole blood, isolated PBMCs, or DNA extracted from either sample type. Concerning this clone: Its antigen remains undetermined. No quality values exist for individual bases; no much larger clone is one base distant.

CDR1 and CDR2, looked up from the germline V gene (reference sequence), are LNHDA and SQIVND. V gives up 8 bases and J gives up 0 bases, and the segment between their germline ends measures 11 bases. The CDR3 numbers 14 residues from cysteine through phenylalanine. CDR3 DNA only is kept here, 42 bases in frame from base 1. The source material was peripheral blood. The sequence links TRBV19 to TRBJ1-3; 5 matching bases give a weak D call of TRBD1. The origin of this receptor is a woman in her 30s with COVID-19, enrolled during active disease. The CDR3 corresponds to CASLADSSGNTIYF. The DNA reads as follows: TGTGCCAGTTTGGCCGACAGCTCTGGAAACACCATATATTTT.